These 20 T cell receptor beta chains originate from one sample sequenced in a study of T-cell memory formation after mild COVID-19. TCRdb reprocessed the 5' RACE reads via MiXCR and lists one record per CDR3 protein. The table lists about 360,000 distinct CDR3 sequences, approximately 14% of them singletons. Sample: PBMCs or a T cell subset sorted from them (not recorded which). These receptors came from a man aged 18-30 years who had mild COVID-19 (a few samples of this study predate the infection). Cell type and time point are not known.

This chain connects TRBV7-2 to TRBJ1-6, with D possibly matching TRBD1 (5 bases). CDR1 and CDR2 from the germline V gene are SGHTA and FQGNSA. The V end lost 6 bases, the J end lost 3 bases, and 12 bases lay between the germline ends. This CDR3 has 15 residues. This CDR3 reads CASRAGINYNSPLHF. The DNA of the CDR3 is TGTGCCAGCAGGGCAGGGATTAACTATAATTCACCCCTCCACTTT.

In this sample, this clonotype turned up a few times. The chain joins TRBV29-1 to TRBJ2-7; D perhaps matches TRBD2 (5 bases). V was shortened by 6 bases and J by 3 bases, with 12 bases between the two germline ends. CDR3 length: 12 residues. Germline-derived CDR1 and CDR2 are SQVTM and ANQGSEA. The CDR3 sequence is CSVQAEGYEQYV. CDR3 coding DNA: TGCAGCGTCCAAGCTGAGGGCTACGAGCAGTACGTC.

This clonotype occurred a few times. The chain recombines TRBV12-3 or TRBV12-4 with TRBJ2-6; D uncertain. The V and J ends lost 3 bases and 0 bases respectively, with 6 bases between them. This CDR3 region has 15 residues. The CDR3 nucleotides are TGTGCCAGCAGTTTTGTCCTCTCTGGGGCCAACGTCCTGACTTTC. Its translation: CASSFVLSGANVLTF.

The V and J genes are TRBV20-1 and TRBJ1-5, with TRBD1 identical over 8 bases. V lost 5 bases to trimming and J lost 3 bases; unmatched junction nucleotides: 9. Per germline, CDR1 DFQATT and CDR2 SNEGSKA (reference sequence). This CDR3 has 15 amino acids. The CDR3 reads CSASPDRAPNQPQHF. In DNA, the CDR3 is TGCAGTGCTTCCCCGGACAGGGCACCCAATCAGCCCCAGCATTTT.

This clonotype has only one observation. This rearrangement joins TRBV6-2 or TRBV6-3 to TRBJ2-2, with D perhaps matching TRBD1 (5 bases). Deletions cut 2 bases from V and 2 bases from J, with 6 bases between. The length of the CDR3 is 14 residues. CDR1 and CDR2 from the germline V gene are MNHEY and SVGEGT. The CDR3, as DNA: TGTGCCAGCAGTTACGACAGCAACACCGGGGAGCTGTTTTTT. It yields the protein CASSYDSNTGELFF.

The chain joins TRBV7-9 to TRBJ2-3; 8 bases are a match to TRBD1. Trimming removed 4 bases from V and 14 bases from J; junction bases left unmatched: 11. The germline V gene encodes CDR1 SEHNR and CDR2 FQNEAQ (reference sequence). This CDR3 has 13 residues. The CDR3 DNA reads as TGTGCCAGCAGCTCGACAGGGGAAAGAAACCGGTATTTT. It is translated as CASSSTGERNRYF.

The chain combines TRBV7-2 with TRBJ2-4; 7 bases match TRBD2. The V gene end was trimmed by 1 base and the J gene end by 5 bases; junction bases not matched to a gene: 5. The CDR3 spans 15 residues. Germline V CDR1 and CDR2: SGHTA, FQGNSA. The DNA of the CDR3 is TGTGCCAGCAGCTTAGTCGGGGGAGGGCAAAACATTCAGTACTTC. It yields the protein CASSLVGGGQNIQYF.

This clonotype was recorded at least ten times. The J gene is TRBJ2-1, the V gene TRBV7-9; TRBD1 agrees at 7 bases. The CDR3 covers 14 residues. Trimming cost V 4 bases and J 7 bases; bases outside gene matches: 7. CDR1 is SEHNR and CDR2 is FQNEAQ in the germline V gene (reference sequence). In DNA, the CDR3 is TGTGCCAGCAGCTATCGGACAGGATTGAATGAGCAGTTCTTC. As protein: CASSYRTGLNEQFF.

The chain couples TRBV11-3 to TRBJ1-6, with D possibly being TRBD1 (5 bases). Germline lookup yields CDR1 SGHNT and CDR2 YENEEA. The CDR3 contains 12 residues. The V end lost 5 bases, the J end lost 7 bases, and 6 bases lay between the germline ends. The CDR3 is CASSDRNSPLHF. CDR3 bases: TGTGCCAGCAGCGACAGAAATTCACCCCTCCACTTT.

This clonotype was picked up a small number of times. The chain is built from TRBV5-1 and TRBJ2-5, with TRBD2 matching over 12 bases. The CDR3 spans 19 residues. V lost 3 bases and J lost 1; bases outside the gene matches: 13. Germline CDR1 and CDR2: SGHRS and YFSETQ. The DNA of the CDR3 is TGCGCCAGCAGCTCGGGCGCGGCTAGCGGGGGGGCGATCCAAGAGACCCAGTACTTC. This gives the protein CASSSGAASGGAIQETQYF.

This clonotype was observed a few times. This sequence joins TRBV5-5 and TRBJ2-2; no reliable D call. V was clipped by 4 bases and J by 4 bases, with 11 bases between them. In germline, CDR1 is SGHKS, CDR2 YYEKEE (reference sequence). The CDR3 spans 14 residues. The CDR3 DNA reads TGTGCCAGCAGCAGTTTAGAGCGCACCGGGGAGCTGTTTTTT. Amino acids: CASSSLERTGELFF.

This clonotype was detected many times. This chain connects TRBV6-5 to TRBJ1-1; perhaps TRBD1 as D (6 bases). This CDR3 spans 13 amino acids. Trimming stripped 0 bases from V and 4 bases from J, with 6 bases between. The germline CDR1 and CDR2 sequences are MNHEY and SVGAGI. CDR3 in amino acids: CASSYSGGTEAFF. Written as DNA, the CDR3 is TGTGCCAGCAGTTACTCAGGGGGCACTGAAGCTTTCTTT.

The gene calls are TRBV29-1 and TRBJ1-2; D not resolved. V lost 2 bases, J lost 8 bases, and 6 bases lay in between. The CDR3 has 10 residues. CDR1 and CDR2 (germline): SQVTM, ANQGSEA. The CDR3 DNA follows: TGCAGCGTTGAAACACCGGGCTACACCTTC. Translation: CSVETPGYTF. The whole variable domain, filled in from reference TRBV29-1 and TRBJ1-2, reads SAVISQKPSRDICQRGTSLTIQCQVDSQVTMMFWYRQQPGQSLTLIATANQGSEATYESGFVIDKFPISRPNLTFSTLTVSNMSPEDSSIYLCSVETPGYTFGSGTRLTVV.

The V gene is TRBV5-1, the J gene TRBJ1-4, with TRBD1 identical over 8 bases. CDR3 length equals 13 residues. Germline CDR1 is SGHRS and CDR2 is YFSETQ. With V trimmed by 0 bases and J by 8 bases, 0 bases remained unmatched. The CDR3 is CASSLGTGEKLFF. Here the CDR3 DNA reads TGCGCCAGCAGCTTGGGGACAGGGGAAAAACTGTTTTTT. Full variable domain (rest looked up from reference TRBV5-1 and TRBJ1-4): KAGVTQTPRYLIKTRGQQVTLSCSPISGHRSVSWYQQTPGQGLQFLFEYFSETQRNKGNFPGRFSGRQFSNSRSEMNVSTLELGDSALYLCASSLGTGEKLFFGSGTQLSVL.

This chain links TRBV7-9 with TRBJ2-2; TRBD2 matches 7 bases. The CDR3 loop spans 11 amino acids. Germline CDR1 is SEHNR and CDR2 is FQNEAQ (reference sequence). The CDR3 is CVASGPGELFF. As DNA, the CDR3 is TGTGTGGCTAGCGGCCCCGGGGAGCTGTTTTTT.

This clonotype was seen more than once but under ten times. The chain is built from TRBV4-2 and TRBJ2-1; 11 bases match TRBD2. CDR3 size: 16 residues. V lost 3 bases, J lost 2 bases, and 3 bases stayed unmatched. Germline V gene data show CDR1 as LGHNA and CDR2 as YNFKEQ. The CDR3 loop is CASSQELAGAYNEQFF. For the CDR3, the DNA is TGTGCCAGCAGCCAGGAACTAGCGGGGGCCTACAATGAGCAGTTCTTC.

The V and J genes are TRBV25-1 and TRBJ1-2; 7 bases are a match to TRBD1. Germline loops: CDR1 MGHDK, CDR2 SYGVNS. The CDR3 consists of 15 residues. Trimming took 3 bases from V and 0 from J; bases not matched to a gene: 4. The CDR3 sequence is CASSDPQGANYGYTF. CDR3 DNA sequence: TGTGCCAGCAGTGACCCTCAGGGGGCTAACTATGGCTACACCTTC.

This clonotype was seen only a few times. The CDR3 sequence is CSASDTVAQYF. The CDR3 DNA sequence: TGCAGTGCAAGCGACACGGTGGCCCAGTACTTC. The gene calls are TRBV20-1 and TRBJ2-5; D gene unclear. Trimming cost V 6 bases and J 9 bases, with 14 bases left between them. CDR1 is DFQATT and CDR2 is SNEGSKA in the germline V gene (reference sequence). This CDR3 region has 11 residues.

This clonotype was counted a few times. This chain joins TRBV12-3 or TRBV12-4 and TRBJ1-4, with TRBD1 matching 8 bases. The CDR3 consists of 14 residues. The ends lost 6 bases at V and 7 bases at J; junction bases unmatched: 7. In DNA form, the CDR3 reads TGTGCCAGCAGCCGGACAGGGATCGGTGAAAAACTGTTTTTT. It is translated as CASSRTGIGEKLFF.

The V call is TRBV29-1, the J call TRBJ2-5; 13 bases are a match to TRBD2. Trimming removed 7 bases from V and 1 base from J; junction bases left unmatched: 6. CDR3 length equals 15 residues. Germline V gene data show CDR1 as SQVTM and CDR2 as ANQGSEA. CDR3 sequence: CSAKGTSGVQETQYF. CDR3 DNA: TGCAGCGCCAAAGGGACTAGCGGGGTCCAAGAGACCCAGTACTTC.